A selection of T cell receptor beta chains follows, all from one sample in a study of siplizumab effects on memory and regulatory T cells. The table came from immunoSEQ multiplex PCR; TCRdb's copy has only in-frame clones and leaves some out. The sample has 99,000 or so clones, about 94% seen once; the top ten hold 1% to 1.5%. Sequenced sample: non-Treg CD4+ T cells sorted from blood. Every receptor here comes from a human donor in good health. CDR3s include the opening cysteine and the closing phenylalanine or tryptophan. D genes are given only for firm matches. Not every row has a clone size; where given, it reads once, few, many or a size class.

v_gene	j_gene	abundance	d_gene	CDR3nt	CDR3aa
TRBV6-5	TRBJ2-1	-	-	TGTGCCAGCAGTCTCGAGGTAGGATCCTACAATGAGCAGTTCTTC	CASSLEVGSYNEQFF
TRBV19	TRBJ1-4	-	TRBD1	TGTGCCAGTAAACGGGACAGGGGGCGTAATAATGAAAAACTGTTTTTT	CASKRDRGRNNEKLFF
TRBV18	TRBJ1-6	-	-	TGTGCCAGCTCATTCCAGGAGAATTCACCCCTCCACTTT	CASSFQENSPLHF
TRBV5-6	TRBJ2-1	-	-	TGTGCCAGCAGCTTGGCGGGAACGGACCACAATGAGCAGTTCTTC	CASSLAGTDHNEQFF
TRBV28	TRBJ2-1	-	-	TGTGCCAGCAGTTATAAAGAGCGTTTACAGTTCTTC	CASSYKERLQFF
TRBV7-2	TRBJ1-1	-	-	TGTGCCAGCAGCTTAGGATCAAAGGGATGGGACACTGAAGCTTTCTTT	CASSLGSKGWDTEAFF
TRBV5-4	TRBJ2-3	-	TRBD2	TGTGCCAGCAGCTCCCCTTTGGTAGCGGGAGTATCAGATACGCAGTATTTT	CASSSPLVAGVSDTQYF
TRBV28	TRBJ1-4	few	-	TGTGCCAGCAGTGTCCGTGATGAAAAACTGTTTTTT	CASSVRDEKLFF
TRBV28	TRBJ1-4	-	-	TGTGCCAGCAGTTCTCAGGGGACTAATGAAAAACTGTTTTTT	CASSSQGTNEKLFF
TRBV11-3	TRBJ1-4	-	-	TGTGCCAGCAGCCCAGGAGGAACTAATGAAAAACTGTTTTTT	CASSPGGTNEKLFF
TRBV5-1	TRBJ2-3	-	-	TGCGCCAGCAGCTCCCTCCGTGAGGGTCCGAACCGCACAGATACGCAGTATTTT	CASSSLREGPNRTDTQYF
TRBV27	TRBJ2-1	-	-	TGTGCCACAACGACCCTTTTGGGAGAGCAGTTCTTC	CATTTLLGEQFF
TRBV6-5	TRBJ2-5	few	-	TGTGCCAGCAGTTACAATCTGGGGATGGGGAAAGAGACCCAGTACTTC	CASSYNLGMGKETQYF
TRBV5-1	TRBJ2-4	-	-	TGCGCCAGCAGCTTGGGCGAAGGACTCCTTTCGGTAGAGTACTTC	CASSLGEGLLSVEYF
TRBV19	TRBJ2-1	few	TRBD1	TGTGCCAGTACCTCAGGAGGGACAGGGGGTAATGAGCAGTTCTTC	CASTSGGTGGNEQFF
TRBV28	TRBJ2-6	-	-	TGTGCCATTGGACCGCACTCTGGGGCCAACGTCCTGACTTTC	CAIGPHSGANVLTF